These 25 T cell receptor beta chains were sequenced from one sample in a study of control samples from healthy donors and cancer patients. Generated by immunoSEQ multiplex PCR, the TCRdb table keeps only in-frame clones and is missing some. The table lists 100,000 to 150,000 clones, roughly nine tenths of them singletons. Material for sequencing was blood. The origin of the receptors is a man younger than 35 in good health.

This sequence joins TRBV11-2 and TRBJ2-1; TRBD2 aligns across 8 bases. Germline CDR1 reads SGHAT; CDR2 reads FQNNGV. The ends lost 5 bases at V and 9 bases at J; junction bases unmatched: 18. The CDR3 sequence is 17 residues long. The CDR3 nucleotides are TGTGCCAGCAGCATAGTGGGGGGAAGCGGGAGTTATGGTGAGCAGTTCTTC. Its translation is CASSIVGGSGSYGEQFF.

The chain has TRBV18 and TRBJ2-1, with D unclear. Trimming removed 3 bases from V and 2 bases from J, with 2 bases in between. The CDR3 covers 12 residues. Germline loops: CDR1 KGHSH, CDR2 LQKENI. As DNA, the CDR3 is TGTGCCAGCTCACCTCCCTACAATGAGCAGTTCTTC. Amino acid sequence: CASSPPYNEQFF.

CDR3 region: CASSQAPGTTAYEQYF. CDR3 DNA: TGTGCCAGCAGCCAAGCACCCGGGACAACGGCATACGAGCAGTACTTC. This sequence joins TRBV11-2 and TRBJ2-7; the D gene is possibly TRBD1 (6 bases). Trimming took off 5 bases at V and 4 bases at J, with 21 bases between the two ends. Germline values: CDR1 SGHAT, CDR2 FQNNGV. The CDR3 consists of 16 residues.

The gene calls are TRBV6-2 or TRBV6-3 and TRBJ2-7; 9 positions agree with TRBD2. Germline V CDR1 and CDR2: MNHEY, SVGEGT. The CDR3 contains 15 residues. The V gene end was trimmed by 0 bases and the J gene end by 0 bases; junction bases not matched to a gene: 0. Here the CDR3 DNA reads TGTGCCAGCAGTTACTCGACTAGCGGCTCCTACGAGCAGTACTTC. Amino acid sequence: CASSYSTSGSYEQYF.

The CDR3 nucleotides read TGTGCCACCAGCAGAGATCCAGCGGCCTACGAGCAGTACTTC. Encoded protein: CATSRDPAAYEQYF. V gene TRBV15 combines with J gene TRBJ2-7, with D tentatively TRBD2 (5 bases). This CDR3 contains 14 residues. Germline CDR1 LNHNV, CDR2 YYDKDF (reference sequence). V was trimmed by 0 bases and J by 2 bases, leaving 8 bases between them.

The J gene is TRBJ2-3, the V gene TRBV6-5; D might be TRBD2 (6 bases). The CDR3 contains 13 residues. CDR1 MNHEY and CDR2 SVGAGI come from the germline V gene. V was shortened by 8 bases and J by 4 bases, with 13 bases between the two germline ends. The CDR3 protein is CASDDGRADTQYF. CDR3 DNA: TGTGCCAGCGATGACGGGAGAGCAGATACGCAGTATTTT.

This clone was picked up one time. The CDR3 here is CASSRQGIATEAFF. The CDR3 DNA follows: TGTGCCAGCAGCCGACAGGGGATCGCCACTGAAGCTTTCTTT. This rearrangement joins TRBV14 to TRBJ1-1, with 8 positions matching TRBD1. The junction had 5 bases not matched to a gene; V was cut back by 4 bases and J by 4 bases. The CDR3 has 14 amino acids. The germline CDR1 and CDR2 sequences are SGHDN and FVKESK.

This clone appeared once. The V and J genes are TRBV30 and TRBJ1-1; D perhaps matches TRBD1 (6 bases). Germline CDR1 reads GTSNPN; CDR2 reads SVGIG (reference sequence). This CDR3 contains 14 residues. The germline V and J ends were trimmed by 1 base and 6 bases, with 15 bases remaining between them. In DNA, the CDR3 is TGTGCCTGGAGTGAGGACAGTCGGGTCGCTGAAGCTTTCTTT. Its protein product is CAWSEDSRVAEAFF.

The V and J genes are TRBV30 and TRBJ2-1; TRBD2 agrees at 12 bases. After removal of 4 bases from V and 7 bases from J, the junction contained 11 bases not matched to a gene. In germline, CDR1 is GTSNPN, CDR2 SVGIG (reference sequence). This CDR3 region has 16 residues. CDR3 residues: CAWTPVASGRVNEQFF. DNA for the CDR3: TGTGCCTGGACCCCCGTGGCTAGCGGGAGGGTGAATGAGCAGTTCTTC.

The J gene is TRBJ2-3, the V gene TRBV20-1; D unresolved. The V end was cut by 3 bases, the J end by 0 bases, with 10 bases between. The CDR3 is 14 residues long. Germline V gene sequence: CDR1 DFQATT, CDR2 SNEGSKA (reference sequence). DNA for the CDR3: TGCAGTGCTAGTGAAGCTAGGAGCACAGATACGCAGTATTTT. Protein sequence: CSASEARSTDTQYF.

V and J are TRBV27 and TRBJ2-2, with a possible D match to TRBD1 (5 bases). The CDR3 totals 16 residues. Germline V CDR1 and CDR2: MNHEY, SMNVEV (reference sequence). Trimming cost V 8 bases and J 5 bases, with 21 bases left between them. The CDR3: CASHPLGAGITGELFF. DNA of the CDR3: TGTGCCAGCCACCCCTTAGGGGCAGGAATAACCGGGGAGCTGTTTTTT.

The genes are TRBV6-5 and TRBJ1-1, with 8 bases fitting TRBD1. The CDR3 runs to 14 residues. CDR1 is MNHEY and CDR2 is SVGAGI in the germline V gene. Unmatched junction bases numbered 12, after V lost 10 bases and J lost 5 bases. The chain's CDR3 is CATWTGSGSTEAFF. DNA for the CDR3: TGTGCCACCTGGACAGGGAGCGGGTCGACTGAAGCTTTCTTT.

This clone was detected once. The V gene is TRBV25-1, the J gene TRBJ1-1; the D gene is possibly TRBD1 (5 bases). The ends were cut back, 1 base at V and 3 bases at J, with 12 bases in the middle. In germline, CDR1 is MGHDK, CDR2 SYGVNS. The CDR3 runs to 15 residues. The CDR3 sequence is CASSEFGVRDTEAFF. For the CDR3, the DNA is TGTGCCAGCAGTGAATTTGGGGTCAGGGACACTGAAGCTTTCTTT.

This chain links TRBV14 with TRBJ2-3, with 7 positions matching TRBD1. This CDR3 has 15 amino acids. After removal of 2 bases from V and 5 bases from J, the junction contained 7 bases not matched to a gene. CDR1 and CDR2 from the germline V gene are SGHDN and FVKESK. The CDR3 coding sequence is TGTGCCAGCAGCCAACTCGGAACAGGGGAAGATACGCAGTATTTT. Translated, it gives CASSQLGTGEDTQYF.

V is TRBV5-1 and J is TRBJ2-7; D may be TRBD1 (6 bases). Trimming took off 2 bases at V and 2 bases at J, with 11 bases between the two ends. The germline gives CDR1 SGHRS, CDR2 YFSETQ. The CDR3 spans 14 residues. CDR3 DNA sequence: TGCGCCAGCAGCTTCGCGAAGGGGGCCTACGAGCAGTACTTC. Protein: CASSFAKGAYEQYF. Full variable domain (remainder filled in from reference TRBV5-1 and TRBJ2-7): KAGVTQTPRYLIKTRGQQVTLSCSPISGHRSVSWYQQTPGQGLQFLFEYFSETQRNKGNFPGRFSGRQFSNSRSEMNVSTLELGDSALYLCASSFAKGAYEQYFGPGTRLTVT.

The J gene is TRBJ1-3, the V gene TRBV6-1, with a tentative D call TRBD1 (5 bases). CDR3 size: 20 residues. V gave up 1 base and J gave up 0 bases, with 22 bases separating them. Germline CDR1 is MNHNS and CDR2 is SASEGT. The CDR3 DNA follows: TGTGCCAGCAGTGAAGAGGGGTTTGGGGGAGTCATGGACTCTGGAAACACCATATATTTT. Protein product: CASSEEGFGGVMDSGNTIYF.

The V gene is TRBV15, the J gene TRBJ2-1, with 12 bases fitting TRBD2. The CDR3 totals 17 residues. CDR1 and CDR2 (germline): LNHNV, YYDKDF (reference sequence). Trimming removed 3 bases from V and 7 bases from J; junction bases left unmatched: 10. This CDR3 is CATSSRWTSGKGNEQFF. The DNA of the CDR3 is TGTGCCACCAGCAGTCGTTGGACTAGCGGGAAGGGGAATGAGCAGTTCTTC. Supplemented by reference TRBV15 and TRBJ2-1, the full variable domain reads DAMVIQNPRYQVTQFGKPVTLSCSQTLNHNVMYWYQQKSSQAPKLLFHYYDKDFNNEADTPDNFQSRRPNTSFCFLDIRSPGLGDTAMYLCATSSRWTSGKGNEQFFGPGTRLTVL.

The J gene is TRBJ2-7, the V gene TRBV27, with TRBD2 matching 10 bases. This CDR3 is 15 amino acids long. Trimming cost V 5 bases and J 5 bases; bases outside gene matches: 9. Germline V CDR1 and CDR2: MNHEY, SMNVEV (reference sequence). CDR3 nucleotide sequence: TGTGCCAGCAGTCCCCGGACTAGCGGAATCGACGAGCAGTACTTC. Its protein product is CASSPRTSGIDEQYF.

J is TRBJ2-4 and V is TRBV7-8; tentatively, D is TRBD1 (5 bases). From germline, CDR1 is SGHVS and CDR2 FQNEAQ. CDR3 length equals 16 residues. The germline V and J ends were trimmed by 7 bases and 3 bases, with 19 bases remaining between them. The CDR3, as DNA: TGTGCCAGCATTCCCGCGACAGAGATGAGCAAAAACATTCAGTACTTC. Encoded protein: CASIPATEMSKNIQYF.

The chain links TRBV27 to TRBJ1-2; a weak D match, TRBD1 (5 bases). CDR1 is MNHEY, CDR2 SMNVEV, per germline (reference sequence). This CDR3 has 15 residues. V was trimmed by 0 bases and J by 4 bases, leaving 12 bases between them. The CDR3 reads CASSLSSGPVYGYTF. The CDR3, as DNA: TGTGCCAGCAGTTTATCGTCGGGGCCAGTCTATGGCTACACCTTC.

V gene TRBV7-2 combines with J gene TRBJ2-7; D uncertain. V lost 5 bases and J 4 bases, leaving 9 bases between the germline ends. This CDR3 is 12 amino acids long. CDR1 and CDR2 from the germline V gene are SGHTA and FQGNSA. The CDR3 region is CASSLLRYEQYF. The CDR3 region has the DNA TGTGCCAGCAGCCTCTTGAGGTACGAGCAGTACTTC.

This rearrangement joins TRBV11-1 to TRBJ2-3, with D perhaps matching TRBD2 (6 bases). The ends were cut back, 3 bases at V and 1 base at J, with 11 bases in the middle. The CDR3 loop spans 15 amino acids. Germline CDR1 and CDR2: SGHAT and FQDESV (reference sequence). The CDR3 region has the DNA TGTGCCAGCAGCTTCGGGGGAGGCCGCACAGATACGCAGTATTTT. Translation: CASSFGGGRTDTQYF. Combining the CDR3 with reference TRBV11-1 and TRBJ2-3 gives the whole variable domain EAEVAQSPRYKITEKSQAVAFWCDPISGHATLYWYRQILGQGPELLVQFQDESVVDDSQLPKDRFSAERLKGVDSTLKIQPAELGDSAMYLCASSFGGGRTDTQYFGPGTRLTVL.

The V call is TRBV10-3, the J call TRBJ1-1, with 7 bases that match TRBD1. The CDR3 runs 12 residues. In germline, CDR1 is ENHRY, CDR2 SYGVKD. The ends lost 6 bases at V and 3 bases at J; junction bases unmatched: 1. In DNA, the CDR3 is TGTGCCATCAGCACAGGGGACACTGAAGCTTTCTTT. This sequence encodes CAISTGDTEAFF.

This clone has only one observation. The chain uses TRBV12-5 and TRBJ1-1; TRBD1 is a possible D gene (6 bases). This CDR3 spans 12 amino acids. V was shortened by 4 bases and J by 7 bases, with 10 bases between the two germline ends. Per the germline V gene, CDR1 is LGHNT and CDR2 is FRNRAP. CDR3 in DNA: TGTGCTAGTGGTTCCCAGGGGATTGAAGCTTTCTTT. This sequence encodes CASGSQGIEAFF.

This chain uses TRBV5-1 with TRBJ1-2; D might be TRBD1 (5 bases). V dropped 4 bases and J dropped 7 bases, with 14 bases sitting between them. This CDR3 has 13 amino acids. In germline, CDR1 is SGHRS, CDR2 YFSETQ. The CDR3 reads CASSQDSGTGYTF. As DNA, the CDR3 is TGCGCCAGCAGCCAGGACTCTGGGACTGGCTACACCTTC.